Here is one TCR beta chain with its context. This specimen belongs to a study of CD8 T cells in Susac syndrome. The wider study: Clinically active disease was present in more than five of the sequenced Susac syndrome patients. Eight or nine of these patients were in remission. At the time their blood was drawn, patients with Susac syndrome were either therapy-naive, on corticosteroids (with some of them also receiving intravenous immunoglobulin), or on intravenous immunoglobulin alone.

The RNA, about 0.45 to 1 ug, was put through reverse transcription using random hexamers. TCR beta CDR3 was amplified by immunoSEQ covering 54 Vbeta and 13 Jbeta. TCRdb redid the calling of the immunoSEQ multiplex PCR reads with MiXCR, one entry per CDR3 protein. This sample has approximately 87,000 distinct CDR3 sequences, with 95% to 96% found just once. The V and J ends lost 9 bases and 5 bases, in that order; junction bases with no gene match: 8. The CDR3 is made up of 14 amino acids. Germline CDR1 is SNHLY and CDR2 is FYNNEI. Patients having Susac syndrome satisfied recently defined diagnostic criteria for definite or probable disease.

The receptor was derived from a human donor with Susac syndrome. The rearrangement uses TRBV2 and TRBJ2-2; 8 bases map to TRBD2. Sequenced input: CD8+ T cells from PBMCs. CDR3 in amino acids: CARKAGEETGELFF. CDR3 sequence (DNA): TGTGCCAGGAAAGCGGGAGAGGAAACCGGGGAGCTGTTTTTT.